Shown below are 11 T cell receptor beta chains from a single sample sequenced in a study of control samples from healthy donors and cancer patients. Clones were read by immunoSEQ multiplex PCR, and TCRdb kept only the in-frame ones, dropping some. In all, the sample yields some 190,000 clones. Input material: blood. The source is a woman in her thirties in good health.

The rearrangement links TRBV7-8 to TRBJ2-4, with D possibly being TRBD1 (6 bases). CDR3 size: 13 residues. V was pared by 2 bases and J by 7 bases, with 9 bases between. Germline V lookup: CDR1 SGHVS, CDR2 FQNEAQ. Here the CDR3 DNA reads TGTGCCAGCAGCTTATCAGGGGTCAACATTCAGTACTTC. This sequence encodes CASSLSGVNIQYF.

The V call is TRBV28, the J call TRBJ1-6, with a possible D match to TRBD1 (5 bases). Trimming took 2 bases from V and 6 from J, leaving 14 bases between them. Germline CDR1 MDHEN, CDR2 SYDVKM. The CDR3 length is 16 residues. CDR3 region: CASSLISGFGNSPLHF. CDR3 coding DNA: TGTGCCAGCAGTTTAATTTCAGGGTTTGGTAATTCACCCCTCCACTTT.

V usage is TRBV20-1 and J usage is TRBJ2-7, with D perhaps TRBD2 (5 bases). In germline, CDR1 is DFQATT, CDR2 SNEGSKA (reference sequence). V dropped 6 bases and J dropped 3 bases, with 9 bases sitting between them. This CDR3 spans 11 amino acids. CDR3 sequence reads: CSAARGYEQYF. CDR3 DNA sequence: TGCAGTGCGGCTCGGGGCTACGAGCAGTACTTC.

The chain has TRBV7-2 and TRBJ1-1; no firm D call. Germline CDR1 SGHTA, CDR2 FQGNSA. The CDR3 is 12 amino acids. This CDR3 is CALGRVNTEAFF. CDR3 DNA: TGTGCTTTAGGGAGGGTGAACACTGAAGCTTTCTTT.

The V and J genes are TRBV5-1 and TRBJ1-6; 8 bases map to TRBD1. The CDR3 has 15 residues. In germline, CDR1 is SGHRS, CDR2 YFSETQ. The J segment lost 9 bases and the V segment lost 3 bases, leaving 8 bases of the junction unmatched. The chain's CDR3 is CASSWAGTGGSPLHF. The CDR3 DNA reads TGCGCCAGCAGCTGGGCGGGGACAGGAGGTTCACCCCTCCACTTT.

CDR3 coding DNA: TGTGCCACTAGGACAAATCCCCCGGGGAACACTGAAGCTTTCTTT. Its protein is CATRTNPPGNTEAFF. The V call is TRBV24-1, the J call TRBJ1-1, with D perhaps matching TRBD1 (5 bases). V lost 10 bases, J lost 1 base, and 18 bases lay in between. The germline CDR1 and CDR2 sequences are KGHDR and SFDVKD. The CDR3 loop spans 15 amino acids.

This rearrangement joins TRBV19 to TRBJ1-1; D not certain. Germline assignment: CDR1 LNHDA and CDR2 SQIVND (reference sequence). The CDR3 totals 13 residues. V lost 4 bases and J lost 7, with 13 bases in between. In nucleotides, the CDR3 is TGTGCCAGTAGTAAGAGGGAGCAGGTTGAAGCTTTCTTT. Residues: CASSKREQVEAFF.

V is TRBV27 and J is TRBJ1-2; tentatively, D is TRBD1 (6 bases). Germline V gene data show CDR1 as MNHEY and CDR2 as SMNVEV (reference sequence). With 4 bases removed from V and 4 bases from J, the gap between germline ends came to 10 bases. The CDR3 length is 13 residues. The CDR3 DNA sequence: TGTGCCAGCAGTTGGTCGGACAGCTATGGCTACACCTTC. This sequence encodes CASSWSDSYGYTF.

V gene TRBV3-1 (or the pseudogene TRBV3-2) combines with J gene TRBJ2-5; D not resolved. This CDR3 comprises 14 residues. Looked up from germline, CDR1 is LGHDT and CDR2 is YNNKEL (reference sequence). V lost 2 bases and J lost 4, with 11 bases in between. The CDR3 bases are TGTGCCAGCAGCCAACGGCAGGACGTAGAGACCCAGTACTTC. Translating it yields CASSQRQDVETQYF.

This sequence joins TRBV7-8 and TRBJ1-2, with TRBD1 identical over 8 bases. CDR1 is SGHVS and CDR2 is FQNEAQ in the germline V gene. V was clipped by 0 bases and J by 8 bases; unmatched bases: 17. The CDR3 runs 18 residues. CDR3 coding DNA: TGTGCCAGCAGCTTAGCTGGACAGGGCCAAAGCTTTACGGGCGGCTACACCTTC. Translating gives CASSLAGQGQSFTGGYTF.

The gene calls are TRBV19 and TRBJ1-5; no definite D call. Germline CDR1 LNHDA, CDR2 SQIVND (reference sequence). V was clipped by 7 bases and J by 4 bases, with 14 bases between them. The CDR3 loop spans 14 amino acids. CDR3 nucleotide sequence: TGTGCCAGTAATCGAGTCATGGGAAATCAGCCCCAGCATTTT. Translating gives CASNRVMGNQPQHF. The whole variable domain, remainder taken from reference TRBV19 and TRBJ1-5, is DGGITQSPKYLFRKEGQNVTLSCEQNLNHDAMYWYRQDPGQGLRLIYYSQIVNDFQKGDIAEGYSVSREKKESFPLTVTSAQKNPTAFYLCASNRVMGNQPQHFGDGTRLSIL.